Below, one T cell receptor (beta chain) is given with its context. Its target antigen remains unknown. Base qualities were left out, and no much larger clone turns up one base away. This entry is derived from a study of blood T cell repertoires in COVID-19 (dated by TCRdb to 2019 to 2021). General notes on the study: The collaborator samples originated in the United States, Italy and Spain and spanned the acute and convalescent phases of COVID-19. The material from the prospective study consisted of cDNA or gDNA derived from T cells, B-cell-depleted T cells, or PBMCs. The dataset comprised deeply sampled blood TCRbeta repertoires from subjects exposed to, actively infected with, or recovered from COVID-19. The repertoires were made available in a free public database intended to serve as a resource for research on the immune response to SARS-CoV-2. The samples were drawn from the first 160 participants of the ongoing ImmuneRACE study and from roughly 1,300 subjects provided by 6 global collaborators. Sample metadata almost always included a de-identified subject ID, COVID-19 status, age in years and sex. Where HLA class I and class II types were available, the types were taken from metadata supplied by the sample provider, not from assay-based typing.

In the germline V gene, CDR1 corresponds to SGHAT and CDR2 to FQNNGV. Taken from cysteine to phenylalanine, the CDR3 has 16 residues. The read is trimmed to its CDR3 DNA, 48 bases read in frame from base 1. Trimming removed 3 bases from V and 8 bases from J; the gene matches leave 14 bases unexplained. Whole blood was collected in K2EDTA tubes by collaborating institutions according to the institutions' own protocols. For TCRbeta analysis, collaborators shipped samples in one of three forms: frozen whole blood, isolated PBMCs, or DNA extracted from either of those sample types. The immunoSEQ Assay, a bias-controlled multiplex PCR, was used to amplify TCRbeta CDR3 regions from genomic DNA. As for the authors' bioinformatics: Within the assay, amplification of reference gene primers was used to estimate how many nucleated cells each sample contained. To quantify the absolute abundance of each unique TCRbeta CDR3 rearrangement, sequence reads were collapsed and filtered. For each sample, productive Simpson clonality was calculated as the square root of Simpson's diversity index across productive rearrangements. The clones in this table, taken by TCRdb from immuneACCESS, are in-frame only. Not every clone is retained; where verified, under half of the shortfall comes from an unresolved V gene, and the cause of the rest is unknown. The DNA gave D and trimming, while V, J and clone size come from that table. Present in this sample are a few hundred thousand clones, 86% of which were seen just once. The ten top clones hold 9% to 15% of the sample.

Here is what the overall study found, with its caveats: How much clinical and demographic metadata was included differed by source and by participant, and the metadata was provided uncurated.

The sample consisted of peripheral blood. This clonotype was sampled from a man at least 80 years old with acute or convalescent COVID-19. Here the chain combines TRBV11-2 and TRBJ2-3; 7 central bases correspond to TRBD1. The CDR3 region has the sequence CASSFSRQGFMGTQYF. The DNA sequence reads TGTGCCAGCAGCTTCTCCCGACAGGGTTTCATGGGTACGCAGTATTTT.